The T cell receptor beta chain under discussion was sequenced for a study of siplizumab effects on memory and regulatory T cells. Study-wide results and caveats: Mappable CD4+ clones that were alloreactive averaged 68.8% Treg-derived with siplizumab versus approximately 27% in controls. In the presence of siplizumab, alloreactive sequences traceable to unstimulated CD4+ memory cells were significantly reduced. Naive T cells seemed more diverse than memory cells and seemed major alloresponse contributors.

Details on this clone: Its antigen is unidentified.

This CDR3 comprises 15 residues. Germline V gene data show CDR1 as SGHAT and CDR2 as FQNNGV. V shed 6 bases and J 6 bases; nucleotides not matched to a gene: 7. The data were produced by immunoSEQ multiplex PCR, yet TCRdb's version contains in-frame clones alone and is incomplete. Of approximately 65,000 clones listed, around 78% were seen once; the top ten hold about 3.5%. Unstimulated naive, memory, effector memory and TEMRA subsets were sequenced, and this was done in a few donor pairs. The specimen was memory CD4+ T cells sorted from blood. The chain recombines TRBV11-2 with TRBJ2-2; 10 bases are a match to TRBD2. This receptor was taken from a human donor in good health. In DNA form, the CDR3 reads TGTGCCAGCAGGATGAGCGGGAGGGCCGCCGGGGAGCTGTTTTTT. As protein: CASRMSGRAAGELFF.